This T cell receptor beta chain was recorded in a study of shared clonotypes between healthy human individuals. The study's findings and limits: In several donors, around 5.5% of naive CD4 clonotypes appeared in common. An expected dependence of interdonor clonotype sharing on sequencing depth was noted. The study generally estimated greater richness for naive than memory subsets.

As concerns this clone: Its specificity is unknown.

V was shortened by 6 bases and J by 6 bases, with 12 bases between the two germline ends. CDR3 length: 14 residues. The V gene's germline CDR1 is MNHNS and CDR2 SASEGT. Produced via immunoSEQ multiplex PCR; TCRdb's table is partial and in-frame only. The data hold over a million clones, with under 80% observed a single time. Sequenced material: memory CD4+ T cells sorted from blood. Noted subset: CD45RA-negative fraction. The receptor was derived from a young man in good health. The chain recombines TRBV6-1 with TRBJ1-6, with D maybe TRBD1 (5 bases). Here the CDR3 reads CASRTGLLNSPLHF. The CDR3 nucleotides are TGTGCCAGCAGGACGGGACTTCTTAATTCACCCCTCCACTTT.